The 22 T cell receptor beta chains below all came from one sample that was sequenced in a study of T cells after yellow fever vaccination. TCRdb processed the 5' RACE reads anew with MiXCR; each CDR3 protein has one entry. The repertoire holds 150,000 to 200,000 distinct CDR3 sequences, with 11% as singletons. Specimen: CD8+ T cells sorted from PBMCs, collected 15 days after the yellow fever booster vaccination. The receptors shown here come from a young man who received the YFV17D yellow fever vaccine.

The chain uses TRBV29-1 and TRBJ2-1; D may be TRBD1 (5 bases). CDR3 size: 13 residues. Looked up from germline, CDR1 is SQVTM and CDR2 is ANQGSEA. Trimming pared 6 bases from V and 4 bases from J, leaving 13 bases between. The CDR3 DNA sequence: TGCAGCGTGGCAGGGCTTAAGTACAATGAGCAGTTCTTC. It encodes CSVAGLKYNEQFF.

This clonotype has only one observation. The genes are TRBV12-3 or TRBV12-4 and TRBJ2-2; D is unresolved. V lost 5 bases and J lost 6, with 16 bases in between. The CDR3 has 15 residues. The CDR3 bases are TGTGCCAGCAGTGGAGAGTTGGGGTATGCCGGGGAGCTGTTTTTT. Its translation is CASSGELGYAGELFF.

The table lists this clonotype with a few counts. V gene TRBV7-6 combines with J gene TRBJ2-5; D may be TRBD1 (5 bases). Per germline, CDR1 SGHVS and CDR2 FNYEAQ. V shed 5 bases and J shed 4 bases, with 14 bases lying between them. The CDR3 runs 14 residues. The CDR3 spells CASSPLGQGETQYF. Here the CDR3 DNA reads TGTGCCAGCAGCCCCTTGGGGCAGGGAGAGACCCAGTACTTC.

The gene calls are TRBV7-2 and TRBJ1-1, with D possibly being TRBD1 (5 bases). The CDR3 totals 15 residues. V was clipped by 2 bases and J by 5 bases, with 15 bases between them. The germline CDR1 and CDR2 sequences are SGHTA and FQGNSA. CDR3 amino acids: CASSLRGIAGTEAFF. The CDR3 DNA sequence: TGTGCCAGCAGCTTACGGGGGATAGCGGGTACTGAAGCTTTCTTT.

The J gene is TRBJ2-7, the V gene TRBV11-2; D is possibly TRBD1 or TRBD2 (5 bases each). V was cut by 5 bases and J by 12 bases, with 26 bases left in between. The CDR3 is 15 residues long. Germline lookup yields CDR1 SGHAT and CDR2 FQNNGV. In DNA form, the CDR3 reads TGTGCCAGCAGCCCCCGGGGACGGGCAGATTTCCCTTGGTACTTC. Its protein is CASSPRGRADFPWYF.

In this sample, this clonotype turned up a few times. V gene TRBV6-2 or TRBV6-3 combines with J gene TRBJ1-1; D is unresolved. V was clipped by 2 bases and J by 4 bases, with 5 bases between them. Per germline, CDR1 MNHEY and CDR2 SVGEGT. This CDR3 contains 12 residues. The CDR3 loop reads CASSYVPTEAFF. The CDR3 coding sequence is TGTGCCAGCAGTTACGTGCCCACTGAAGCTTTCTTT.

The CDR3, as DNA: TGTGCCAGCAGTGATAGCGGGGGGGCCAATGAGCAGTTCTTC. Its translation: CASSDSGGANEQFF. The rearrangement uses TRBV6-1 and TRBJ2-1, with 11 bases identical to TRBD2. V dropped 3 bases and J dropped 6; count of bases not matched to a gene: 1. CDR3 length equals 14 residues. Germline CDR1 is MNHNS and CDR2 is SASEGT.

The CDR3 reads CASSQDRGNGNTIYF. The CDR3 bases are TGCGCCAGCAGCCAAGATCGGGGGAATGGAAACACCATATATTTT. The chain uses TRBV4-1 and TRBJ1-3, with TRBD1 as a possible D gene (5 bases). CDR3 length: 15 amino acids. CDR1 is MGHRA, CDR2 YSYEKL, per germline. With 0 bases removed from V and 3 bases from J, the gap between germline ends came to 9 bases.

The J gene is TRBJ1-1, the V gene TRBV9; a possible D gene is TRBD1 (6 bases). V shed 2 bases and J shed 5 bases, with 13 bases lying between them. The CDR3 contains 14 residues. Germline V gene lookup returns CDR1 SGDLS and CDR2 YYNGEE. The CDR3 nucleotides are TGTGCCAGCAGCGTTGGGGGGCGAGGTACTGAAGCTTTCTTT. As protein: CASSVGGRGTEAFF.

The chain carries TRBV12-3 or TRBV12-4 and TRBJ1-2; TRBD1 is a possible D gene (6 bases). V lost 1 base to trimming and J lost 4 bases, with 13 bases between them. CDR3 length: 15 residues. The CDR3 spells CASSLGRGQFYGYTF. The CDR3 DNA follows: TGTGCCAGCAGTTTAGGCCGGGGGCAGTTCTATGGCTACACCTTC.

This clonotype was detected a few times. V and J are TRBV11-2 and TRBJ2-1, with D perhaps TRBD1 (6 bases). The CDR3 sequence is 17 residues long. V lost 5 bases and J lost 4, with 21 bases in between. Germline assignment: CDR1 SGHAT and CDR2 FQNNGV. CDR3 coding DNA: TGTGCCAGCAGCAGATCCCCTACGGACAGAGGATACAATGAGCAGTTCTTC. It specifies CASSRSPTDRGYNEQFF.

This clonotype was detected only a few times. V and J are TRBV7-9 and TRBJ1-2, with unresolved D. The V end lost 2 bases, the J end lost 1 base, and 11 bases lay between the germline ends. From germline, CDR1 is SEHNR and CDR2 FQNEAQ (reference sequence). This CDR3 has 15 amino acids. CDR3 protein: CASSLSGLHNYGYTF. The DNA for the CDR3 is TGTGCCAGCAGCTTATCGGGCCTCCATAACTATGGCTACACCTTC.

The chain has TRBV11-2 and TRBJ2-5; D is undetermined. This CDR3 spans 16 amino acids. Germline CDR1 SGHAT, CDR2 FQNNGV. Between the trimmed V and J ends, which lost 0 bases and 5 bases, there was a span of 16 bases. The CDR3 loop reads CASSLDHVGLGETQYF. DNA of the CDR3: TGTGCCAGCAGCTTAGATCACGTGGGCTTGGGGGAGACCCAGTACTTC.

This clonotype appeared many times. The J gene is TRBJ1-2, the V gene TRBV10-3, with TRBD1 identical over 8 bases. Germline V gene sequence: CDR1 ENHRY, CDR2 SYGVKD. The J segment lost 3 bases and the V segment lost 0 bases, leaving 6 bases of the junction unmatched. The length of the CDR3 is 16 residues. CDR3 in DNA: TGTGCCATCAGTGAGTCTCAAACAGGGGGGGACTATGGCTACACCTTC. Protein: CAISESQTGGDYGYTF.

The J gene is TRBJ1-1, the V gene TRBV4-3; D is ambiguous. V was trimmed by 0 bases and J by 4 bases, leaving 6 bases between them. Germline V CDR1 and CDR2: LGHNA, YSLEER. The CDR3 loop spans 13 amino acids. CDR3 bases: TGCGCCAGCAGCCAAGATAGCCTCACTGAAGCTTTCTTT. This codes for CASSQDSLTEAFF.

The table lists this clonotype with many counts. This chain links TRBV5-1 with TRBJ2-5; 7 nucleotides line up with TRBD2. The V segment lost 0 bases and the J segment 2 bases; nucleotides outside the gene matches: 4. CDR1 is SGHRS, CDR2 YFSETQ, per germline. The CDR3 is made up of 15 amino acids. The CDR3 region has the DNA TGCGCCAGCAGCTTGGAACTAGCGCCTCAAGAGACCCAGTACTTC. Translated: CASSLELAPQETQYF.

This clonotype was observed a few times. The rearrangement links TRBV30 to TRBJ2-7; D call uncertain. This CDR3 region has 11 residues. Germline CDR1 and CDR2: GTSNPN and SVGIG (reference sequence). V was clipped by 8 bases and J by 2 bases, with 10 bases between them. CDR3 in amino acids: CAADTTYEQYF. In DNA form, the CDR3 reads TGTGCCGCCGACACCACCTACGAGCAGTACTTC.

A few counts support this clonotype. V is TRBV5-1 and J is TRBJ2-4; possible D gene TRBD1, 5 bases. The CDR3 totals 16 residues. Trimming cost V 3 bases and J 0 bases, with 13 bases left between them. The V gene's germline CDR1 is SGHRS and CDR2 YFSETQ. The CDR3 region has the DNA TGCGCCAGCAGCTCAGGGCGTAGTTTAGCCAAAAACATTCAGTACTTC. Amino acid sequence: CASSSGRSLAKNIQYF.

V is TRBV29-1 and J is TRBJ1-6; 7 bases are a match to TRBD1. CDR1 and CDR2 from the germline V gene are SQVTM and ANQGSEA. There are 13 residues in the CDR3. J gave up 10 bases and V 4 bases, and 7 bases lay outside the gene matches. The CDR3 DNA reads as TGCAGCGTTGCCACAGGGGTAGGATCACCCCTCCACTTT. This gives the protein CSVATGVGSPLHF.

V and J are TRBV12-3 or TRBV12-4 and TRBJ1-1; D possibly corresponds to TRBD1 (5 bases). CDR3 length: 17 amino acids. With 5 bases removed from V and 0 bases from J, the gap between germline ends came to 19 bases. The CDR3: CASSPPRGEGVNTEAFF. In DNA form, the CDR3 reads TGTGCCAGCAGTCCCCCCCGTGGGGAAGGGGTGAACACTGAAGCTTTCTTT.

Only a few counts were recorded for this clonotype. The CDR3 is CASSGTGGYGQPQHF. CDR3 nucleotides: TGTGCCAGTAGTGGGACAGGGGGCTACGGTCAGCCCCAGCATTTT. V is TRBV19 and J is TRBJ1-5; 12 bases fit TRBD1. The CDR3 totals 15 residues. V dropped 5 bases and J dropped 6; count of bases not matched to a gene: 5. From germline, CDR1 is LNHDA and CDR2 SQIVND (reference sequence).

The chain carries TRBV7-9 and TRBJ2-7, with D possibly being TRBD1 or TRBD2 (5 bases each). V lost 4 bases and J lost 2, with 12 bases in between. Germline CDR1 reads SEHNR; CDR2 reads FQNEAQ (reference sequence). The CDR3 runs 14 residues. The CDR3 DNA sequence: TGTGCCAGCAGCTCCACCGGGGACGCCTACGAGCAGTACTTC. It translates to CASSSTGDAYEQYF.